These 3 T cell receptor beta chains came from one sample sequenced in a study of T cell responses to AZD1222 COVID-19 vaccine. This table comes from immunoSEQ multiplex PCR, and its TCRdb copy is limited to in-frame clones, with some not included. The table includes 150,000 or so clones, roughly 93% detected once. The sample here was peripheral blood, taken 28 days after the second AZD1222 dose. The origin of the receptors is an adult who received the AZD1222 COVID-19 vaccine.

The genes are TRBV5-8 and TRBJ1-2; 9 bases match TRBD1. Germline V lookup: CDR1 SGHTS, CDR2 YDEGEE. The CDR3 is made up of 14 amino acids. Trimming at V came to 1 base and at J to 7 bases, leaving 5 bases not matched to a gene. CDR3 in amino acids: CASSLLGQGFGYTF. CDR3 DNA sequence: TGTGCCAGCAGCTTGCTAGGACAGGGGTTTGGCTACACCTTC.

CDR3 nucleotides: TGTGCCAGCAGCCAAGATCGAAAAGGGGATACGCAGTATTTT. This sequence encodes CASSQDRKGDTQYF. V usage is TRBV4-2 and J usage is TRBJ2-3; D gene unclear. CDR3 length: 14 residues. CDR1 and CDR2 (germline): LGHNA, YNFKEQ. Between the trimmed V and J ends, which lost 0 bases and 6 bases, there was a span of 10 bases.

The chain employs TRBV6-5 and TRBJ1-5, with D hard to call. This CDR3 has 14 amino acids. V was pared by 6 bases and J by 0 bases, with 9 bases between. The germline V gene has CDR1 MNHEY and CDR2 SVGAGI. Here the CDR3 reads CASRETRSNQPQHF. In DNA, the CDR3 is TGTGCCAGCAGAGAGACACGTAGCAATCAGCCCCAGCATTTT.